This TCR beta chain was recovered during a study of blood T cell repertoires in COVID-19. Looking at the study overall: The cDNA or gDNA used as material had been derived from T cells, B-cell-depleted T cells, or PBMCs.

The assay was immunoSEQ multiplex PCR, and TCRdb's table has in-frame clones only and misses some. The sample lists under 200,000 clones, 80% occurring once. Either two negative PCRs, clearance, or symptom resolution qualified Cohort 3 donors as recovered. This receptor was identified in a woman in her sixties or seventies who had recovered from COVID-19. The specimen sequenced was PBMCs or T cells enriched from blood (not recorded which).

The CDR3 nucleotides are TGTGCCAGTAGTATGGGGGCAGCGAATTCACCCCTCCACTTT. This gives the protein CASSMGAANSPLHF. This sequence joins TRBV19 and TRBJ1-6, with a tentative D call TRBD1 (6 bases). This CDR3 contains 14 residues. From germline, CDR1 is LNHDA and CDR2 SQIVND (reference sequence). V dropped 3 bases and J dropped 7 bases, with 10 bases sitting between them. Using reference TRBV19 and TRBJ1-6 for the parts outside the CDR3, the full variable domain is DGGITQSPKYLFRKEGQNVTLSCEQNLNHDAMYWYRQDPGQGLRLIYYSQIVNDFQKGDIAEGYSVSREKKESFPLTVTSAQKNPTAFYLCASSMGAANSPLHFGNGTRLTVT.